Listed below are T cell receptor beta chains from one sample, sequenced in a study of identical twins. TCRdb re-called the 5' RACE reads through MiXCR, storing one row per CDR3 protein. The table includes roughly 630,000 distinct CDR3 sequences, about 7% detected once. These data also featured in a second study, about yellow fever vaccine responses in identical twins.

Material: PBMCs. Receptors originate from a woman younger than 30 in good health. Both conserved end residues are part of each CDR3. The D gene is left open where the match is weak. Clone size appears in some rows only: once, few, many, or a class for an expanded clone.

TRBV6-2/TRBV6-3,.,few,TRBJ2-1,TGTGCCAGCGGACTACAGGGGAGTGAGCAGTTCTTC,CASGLQGSEQFF
TRBV5-1,.,many,TRBJ2-7,TGCGCCAGCAGCTTGCAGGGGACCCCCTACGAGCAGTACTTC,CASSLQGTPYEQYF
TRBV5-1,TRBD2,.,TRBJ2-1,TGCGCCAGCAGCTTGGAGGGGACTAGATCGGGGAATGAGCAGTTCTTC,CASSLEGTRSGNEQFF
TRBV4-1,.,.,TRBJ2-7,TGCGCCAGACGCCCTTGGCTCGTCTACGAGCAGTACTTC,CARRPWLVYEQYF
TRBV11-2,.,.,TRBJ2-2,TGTGCCAGCAGCCCCCGAGAGGTTGGCACCGGGGAGCTGTTTTTT,CASSPREVGTGELFF
TRBV2,.,.,TRBJ2-1,TGTGCCAGCAGCGGAGTTCTAGCGCCCAACAATGAGCAGTTCTTC,CASSGVLAPNNEQFF
TRBV5-1,.,few,TRBJ1-5,TGCGCCAGCAGCTTGGGTACAGGGAGGGTAGGACAGCCCCAGCATTTT,CASSLGTGRVGQPQHF
TRBV10-3,.,.,TRBJ2-5,TGTGCCATCAGCCGACTAGAGGGAGAGACCCAGTACTTC,CAISRLEGETQYF
TRBV20-1,.,few,TRBJ1-2,TGCAGTGCTTTGGGGGAGGCCGGGACCTCCTCAGGGAACTATGGCTACACCTTC,CSALGEAGTSSGNYGYTF
TRBV18,.,few,TRBJ2-6,TGTGCCAGCTCACTTCTTTCCCGGGACGGTACATCTGGGGCCAACGTCCTGACTTTC,CASSLLSRDGTSGANVLTF
TRBV11-2,.,many,TRBJ1-1,TGTGCCAGCAGCTCCCTGACAAGCCAACGTCGGAACACTGAAGCTTTCTTT,CASSSLTSQRRNTEAFF
TRBV20-1,.,many,TRBJ1-1,TGCAGTGCCGGGAGGGGAATGAACACTGAAGCTTTCTTT,CSAGRGMNTEAFF
TRBV9,.,.,TRBJ2-3,TGTGCCAGCAGCACCGGTGGAGGCCTTTACCGATCGGCACCCACAGATACGCAGTATTTT,CASSTGGGLYRSAPTDTQYF
TRBV28,.,many,TRBJ1-1,TGTGCCAGCAGTAAGGGACTGCTGAACACTGAAGCTTTCTTT,CASSKGLLNTEAFF
TRBV20-1,.,.,TRBJ2-1,TGCAGTGCAGGTATTAATGAGCAGTTCTTC,CSAGINEQFF
TRBV7-8,TRBD1,few,TRBJ1-2,TGTGCCAGCAGCCTCAGGACAGGGTCCGATGGCTACACCTTC,CASSLRTGSDGYTF
TRBV20-1,.,many,TRBJ2-5,TGCAGTGCTAGAGATGTGGGGAAAGAGACCCAGTACTTC,CSARDVGKETQYF
TRBV7-9,TRBD2,few,TRBJ2-1,TGTGCCAGCAGCTTATGGGGCTCGGGGGGCAATGAGCAGTTCTTC,CASSLWGSGGNEQFF
TRBV2,TRBD2,.,TRBJ2-4,TGTGCCAGTACCCGGCGGAGCGGGATGAACATTCAGTACTTC,CASTRRSGMNIQYF
TRBV21-1,.,.,TRBJ2-7,TGTGCCAGCACCACCCCGAGGGCGGGAGGGCGGTATTACGAGCAGTACTTC,CASTTPRAGGRYYEQYF
TRBV20-1,.,many,TRBJ2-3,TGCAGTGCTAGCAGGGGTGTGGGCGCAAGCACAGATACGCAGTATTTT,CSASRGVGASTDTQYF
TRBV28,.,.,TRBJ2-6,TGTGCCACCTCCAGGGGCTCTGGGGCCAACGTCCTGACTTTC,CATSRGSGANVLTF
TRBV12-3/TRBV12-4,.,many,TRBJ1-1,TGTGCCAGCAGTTTCCCACCGAACACTGAAGCTTTCTTT,CASSFPPNTEAFF
TRBV24-1,TRBD2,.,TRBJ2-2,TGTGCCACCAGTGATGGGACTAGCGGGGCCAATCGTGCAACCCAATCCGCCGGGGAGCTGTTTTTT,CATSDGTSGANRATQSAGELFF
TRBV5-1,.,.,TRBJ2-1,TGCGCCAGCAGCCTAAGGACTGACTACAATGAGCAGTTCTTC,CASSLRTDYNEQFF
TRBV10-3,.,.,TRBJ2-1,TGTGCCACCCAGGGCGAGGACGGCTCCTACAATGAGCAGTTCTTC,CATQGEDGSYNEQFF
TRBV12-3/TRBV12-4,.,few,TRBJ2-2,TGTGCCACCTCAGACGGGTGGACCGGGGAGCTGTTTTTT,CATSDGWTGELFF
TRBV6-1,.,few,TRBJ2-7,TGTGCCAGCAGCGACAACTCCGCTGGGGACCTAGGGCAGTACTTC,CASSDNSAGDLGQYF
TRBV6-5,TRBD1,.,TRBJ2-5,TGTGCCAGCAGTTACTCAGGACAGGTGGGTCCCCAAGAGACCCAGTACTTC,CASSYSGQVGPQETQYF
TRBV7-9,TRBD2,.,TRBJ2-7,TGTGCCAGCAGCCCTGTTGGACTAGAATCCTACGAGCAGTACTTC,CASSPVGLESYEQYF
TRBV5-1,TRBD2,many,TRBJ2-1,TGCGCCAGCAGCTTGGGCCTAGCGGGACCCTCCTACAATGAGCAGTTCTTC,CASSLGLAGPSYNEQFF
TRBV7-9,TRBD2,.,TRBJ2-1,TGTGCCAGCAGCTCTGTTCTAGCGGGAGGGAATGAGCAGTTCTTC,CASSSVLAGGNEQFF
TRBV10-3,TRBD1,.,TRBJ2-2,TGTGCCATCAGTGAGTGGGGACAGGGGAACACCGGGGAGCTGTTTTTT,CAISEWGQGNTGELFF
TRBV28,.,many,TRBJ2-7,TGTGCCAGCAGCCGAATAGGGGGGAGAGAGTACGAGCAGTACTTC,CASSRIGGREYEQYF
TRBV20-1,.,few,TRBJ2-1,TGCAGTGCTGACGCGGGACAGTCCAATGAGCAGTTCTTC,CSADAGQSNEQFF
TRBV13,.,.,TRBJ2-1,TGTGCCAGCTCGTCCCCCAGGACGGGTAGGGTCGTAATCGATGAGCAGTTCTTC,CASSSPRTGRVVIDEQFF